Each of the 10 T cell receptor beta chains below was sequenced from the same sample in a study of blood T cell repertoires in COVID-19. Profiling relied on immunoSEQ multiplex PCR, and the TCRdb table lists in-frame clones only, not all of them. Among 310,000 or so clones listed, about 88% were seen once. Specimen: peripheral blood. The receptors originated from a man in his 70s with acute or convalescent COVID-19.

This chain joins TRBV6-6 and TRBJ2-1; TRBD1 matches 11 bases. Unmatched junction bases numbered 4, after V lost 5 bases and J lost 4 bases. Germline loops: CDR1 MNHNY, CDR2 SVGAGI (reference sequence). This CDR3 has 15 residues. The CDR3 region has the DNA TGTGCCAGCAGTCCGGGACAGGGGGGGTACAATGAGCAGTTCTTC. This translates into CASSPGQGGYNEQFF.

This clone was observed a single time. This chain uses TRBV20-1 with TRBJ2-1; TRBD2 matches at 8 bases. The V gene's germline CDR1 is DFQATT and CDR2 SNEGSKA (reference sequence). V dropped 3 bases and J dropped 6; count of bases not matched to a gene: 13. This CDR3 has 16 residues. The CDR3 DNA follows: TGCAGTGCTAGTTCAAGCGGGAGCGCCCGGGGCAATGAGCAGTTCTTC. Translating it yields CSASSSGSARGNEQFF.

The chain employs TRBV7-9 and TRBJ1-1; 8 bases map to TRBD1. Germline values: CDR1 SEHNR, CDR2 FQNEAQ (reference sequence). This CDR3 is 13 amino acids long. With V trimmed by 0 bases and J by 11 bases, 5 bases remained unmatched. Here the CDR3 DNA reads TGTGCCAGCAGCTTAGCCGCAGGGGGCCGGGCTTTCTTT. Translated, it gives CASSLAAGGRAFF.

The rearrangement links TRBV5-1 to TRBJ2-1; 12 positions match TRBD1. The V and J ends lost 4 bases and 12 bases, in that order; junction bases with no gene match: 17. The CDR3 has 17 residues. In germline, CDR1 is SGHRS, CDR2 YFSETQ. CDR3 sequence reads: CASSPWMGTGGRGGQFF. CDR3 bases: TGCGCCAGCAGCCCATGGATGGGGACAGGGGGCCGAGGTGGGCAGTTCTTC.

J is TRBJ1-3 and V is TRBV5-4; 8 nucleotides match TRBD1. The V segment lost 10 bases and the J segment 0 bases; nucleotides outside the gene matches: 9. Germline CDR1 is SGHNT and CDR2 is YYREEE (reference sequence). The CDR3 sequence is 15 residues long. Here the CDR3 reads CALQGQAGSGNTIYF. In DNA, the CDR3 is TGTGCCTTACAGGGACAGGCAGGCTCTGGAAACACCATATATTTT.

Only one count was recorded for this clone. The junction shows a germline mismatch at one end, possibly a read error. The chain recombines TRBV6-2 or TRBV6-3 with TRBJ2-4; possible D gene TRBD2, 5 bases. The CDR3 is 12 residues long. Germline V CDR1 and CDR2: MNHEY, SVGEGT. CDR3 loop: CASSNTGWEWHF. The DNA of the CDR3 is TGTGCCAGCAGCAACACGGGGTGGGAATGGCACTTC.

This chain joins TRBV19 and TRBJ1-6; D gene uncertain. The CDR3 is made up of 14 amino acids. CDR1 LNHDA and CDR2 SQIVND come from the germline V gene (reference sequence). Trimming took 4 bases from V and 8 from J, leaving 12 bases between them. In DNA form, the CDR3 reads TGTGCCAGTAGTACGGACTACACCGATTCACCCCTCCACTTT. It codes for CASSTDYTDSPLHF.

The chain combines TRBV28 with TRBJ2-1; 7 bases agree with TRBD2. Trimming at V came to 5 bases and at J to 7 bases, leaving 8 bases not matched to a gene. Germline CDR1 MDHEN, CDR2 SYDVKM. The CDR3 is made up of 14 amino acids. The CDR3 bases are TGTGCCAGCAGTGGGGAGGGGAGGAGGAATGAGCAGTTCTTC. Its protein product is CASSGEGRRNEQFF.

The V and J genes are TRBV6-5 and TRBJ1-4; D ambiguous. Trimming took off 5 bases at V and 0 bases at J, with 7 bases between the two ends. The CDR3 extends over 14 amino acids. Germline V gene data show CDR1 as MNHEY and CDR2 as SVGAGI. CDR3 DNA sequence: TGTGCCAGCAGTCCGAGTGCAACTAATGAAAAACTGTTTTTT. Its protein product is CASSPSATNEKLFF.

For this clone: This sample also contains other DNA sequences that code for the same CDR3. J is TRBJ1-6 and V is TRBV7-2; D is unclear. The CDR3 length is 14 residues. Trimming stripped 1 base from V and 3 bases from J, with 4 bases between. Germline CDR1 and CDR2: SGHTA and FQGNSA. The CDR3 loop reads CASSLVHYNSPLHF. In nucleotides, the CDR3 is TGTGCCAGCAGCTTAGTCCACTATAATTCACCCCTCCACTTT. Full variable domain (remainder filled in from reference TRBV7-2 and TRBJ1-6): GAGVSQSPSNKVTEKGKDVELRCDPISGHTALYWYRQSLGQGLEFLIYFQGNSAPDKSGLPSDRFSAERTGGSVSTLTIQRTQQEDSAVYLCASSLVHYNSPLHFGNGTRLTVT.